This passage covers 19 T cell receptor beta chains from one sample sequenced in a study of blood T cell repertoires in COVID-19. Clones were sequenced by immunoSEQ multiplex PCR, and TCRdb holds only the in-frame ones, with some missing. The repertoire holds roughly 400,000 clones, with more than 70% as singletons. The specimen was PBMCs or T cells enriched from blood (not recorded which). These TCRs come from a woman aged 18-29 years who had been exposed to COVID-19.

The rearrangement links TRBV19 to TRBJ2-1; possibly TRBD2 for D (6 bases). Trimming took off 8 bases at V and 9 bases at J, with 17 bases between the two ends. This CDR3 spans 13 amino acids. In germline, CDR1 is LNHDA, CDR2 SQIVND (reference sequence). The CDR3 sequence is CASGATRWVEQFF. Written as DNA, the CDR3 is TGTGCCAGTGGGGCGACTAGATGGGTTGAGCAGTTCTTC.

The chain employs TRBV5-8 and TRBJ2-7; 12 positions agree with TRBD2. CDR1 is SGHTS and CDR2 is YDEGEE in the germline V gene. V gave up 0 bases and J gave up 3 bases; unmatched junction bases: 4. CDR3 length: 16 residues. The CDR3 loop reads CASSLGLAGDRYEQYF. The CDR3 nucleotides are TGTGCCAGCAGCTTGGGACTAGCGGGGGACCGCTACGAGCAGTACTTC.

This clone was recorded once. The rearrangement joins TRBV28 to TRBJ2-7; 8 bases map to TRBD2. V shed 5 bases, J shed 3 bases, and the junction held 3 bases outside the gene matches. CDR1 and CDR2 (germline): MDHEN, SYDVKM. This CDR3 comprises 13 residues. The CDR3 region has the DNA TGTGCCAGCAGTGCCGGGACTAGCTACGAGCAGTACTTC. Residues: CASSAGTSYEQYF.

This chain connects TRBV27 to TRBJ2-2; no clear D gene. The CDR3 length is 13 residues. Germline values: CDR1 MNHEY, CDR2 SMNVEV (reference sequence). Trimming stripped 0 bases from V and 7 bases from J, with 6 bases between. CDR3 nucleotides: TGTGCCAGCAGTTTATCGGCAAGCGGGGAGCTGTTTTTT. Residues: CASSLSASGELFF.

The rearrangement uses TRBV18 and TRBJ1-4; D possibly corresponds to TRBD1 (6 bases). The CDR3 sequence is 17 residues long. Trimming pared 4 bases from V and 0 bases from J, leaving 15 bases between. CDR1 is KGHSH and CDR2 is LQKENI in the germline V gene. CDR3 coding DNA: TGTGCCAGCTCACTCCGGGCTGACAGGCCAACTAATGAAAAACTGTTTTTT. Its protein product is CASSLRADRPTNEKLFF.

The chain combines TRBV6-6 with TRBJ2-7; tentative D call: TRBD2 (6 bases). Per the germline V gene, CDR1 is MNHNY and CDR2 is SVGAGI (reference sequence). Trimming removed 1 base from V and 7 bases from J, with 11 bases in between. This CDR3 spans 13 amino acids. CDR3 residues: CASSYLDAGEQYF. In nucleotides, the CDR3 is TGTGCCAGCAGTTACTTGGACGCGGGAGAGCAGTACTTC.

This sequence joins TRBV28 and TRBJ1-1; 8 nucleotides match TRBD1. With 7 bases clipped from V and 4 bases from J, the junction kept 8 bases outside the gene matches. CDR1 and CDR2 (germline): MDHEN, SYDVKM. This CDR3 comprises 14 residues. The CDR3 sequence: CASTPLTGGTEAFF. CDR3 nucleotide sequence: TGTGCCAGCACCCCTCTCACAGGGGGCACTGAAGCTTTCTTT. Full variable domain (outside the CDR3, taken from reference TRBV28 and TRBJ1-1): DVKVTQSSRYLVKRTGEKVFLECVQDMDHENMFWYRQDPGLGLRLIYFSYDVKMKEKGDIPEGYSVSREKKERFSLILESASTNQTSMYLCASTPLTGGTEAFFGQGTRLTVV.

This clone was observed a single time. The V gene is TRBV24-1, the J gene TRBJ1-1; D possibly corresponds to TRBD1 (6 bases). V lost 3 bases and J lost 7, with 20 bases in between. This CDR3 contains 16 residues. In germline, CDR1 is KGHDR, CDR2 SFDVKD. Here the CDR3 reads CATSDAGEGPFGEAFF. The CDR3 nucleotides read TGTGCCACCAGTGATGCAGGGGAAGGGCCCTTTGGTGAAGCTTTCTTT.

The chain links TRBV19 to TRBJ2-7, with 9 positions matching TRBD1. Germline CDR1 LNHDA, CDR2 SQIVND (reference sequence). The CDR3 covers 15 residues. The ends lost 5 bases at V and 2 bases at J; junction bases unmatched: 7. In nucleotides, the CDR3 is TGTGCCAGTAGTGTAGGACAGGGGAGAGCCTACGAGCAGTACTTC. This translates into CASSVGQGRAYEQYF.

The CDR3 here is CATSDPPRDGYTF. The CDR3 region has the DNA TGTGCCACCAGTGACCCTCCGCGGGATGGCTACACCTTC. The chain has TRBV24-1 and TRBJ1-2, with unresolved D. V lost 4 bases, J lost 6 bases, and 11 bases lay in between. Germline CDR1 KGHDR, CDR2 SFDVKD. The CDR3 is made up of 13 amino acids.

V is TRBV6-5 and J is TRBJ2-5; TRBD2 might be the D (5 bases). The V end lost 7 bases, the J end lost 4 bases, and 16 bases lay between the germline ends. Germline CDR1 reads MNHEY; CDR2 reads SVGAGI. The CDR3 length is 14 residues. Here the CDR3 reads CASTSYPRGETQYF. In DNA form, the CDR3 reads TGTGCCAGCACTTCTTACCCTCGGGGAGAGACCCAGTACTTC.

This chain uses TRBV4-2 with TRBJ1-6, with TRBD1 matching 9 bases. V was clipped by 4 bases and J by 1 base; unmatched bases: 8. From germline, CDR1 is LGHNA and CDR2 YNFKEQ. This CDR3 region has 18 residues. The DNA for the CDR3 is TGTGCCAGCAGCCGCGATCCCGGACAGGGGTCCTATAATTCACCCCTCCACTTT. The encoded protein is CASSRDPGQGSYNSPLHF.

This rearrangement joins TRBV5-1 to TRBJ2-7; 11 bases are a match to TRBD2. V was pared by 4 bases and J by 1 base, with 7 bases of the junction left unmatched. CDR1 and CDR2 from the germline V gene are SGHRS and YFSETQ. The CDR3 extends over 16 amino acids. CDR3 in DNA: TGCGCCAGCAGCAATGGTGGGACTAGCGGTTCCTACGAGCAGTACTTC. It translates to CASSNGGTSGSYEQYF.

The rearrangement links TRBV2 to TRBJ1-3, with a possible D match to TRBD1 (5 bases). Germline lookup yields CDR1 SNHLY and CDR2 FYNNEI. The CDR3 spans 16 residues. V was shortened by 1 base and J by 3 bases, with 13 bases between the two germline ends. The CDR3 protein is CASSEEAGSGGNTIYF. Here the CDR3 DNA reads TGTGCCAGCAGTGAAGAGGCAGGGTCGGGTGGAAACACCATATATTTT.

On this clone itself: In the same sample, other DNA sequences code for this CDR3. This chain links TRBV5-1 with TRBJ2-2; D is possibly TRBD1 (5 bases). Germline assignment: CDR1 SGHRS and CDR2 YFSETQ. CDR3 length: 14 amino acids. The ends were cut back, 2 bases at V and 1 base at J, with 6 bases in the middle. The CDR3 spells CASSLDRNTGELFF. CDR3 nucleotides: TGCGCCAGCAGCTTAGACAGGAACACCGGGGAGCTGTTTTTT.

The chain is built from TRBV6-5 and TRBJ1-4; D uncertain. Trimming stripped 5 bases from V and 0 bases from J, with 4 bases between. The CDR3 has 13 residues. Germline CDR1 and CDR2: MNHEY and SVGAGI. The CDR3 loop is CASSPATNEKLFF. The CDR3, as DNA: TGTGCCAGCAGTCCCGCAACTAATGAAAAACTGTTTTTT.

The gene calls are TRBV7-9 and TRBJ1-6; no reliable D call. Trimming removed 4 bases from V and 8 bases from J, with 15 bases in between. This CDR3 is built from 15 residues. Germline values: CDR1 SEHNR, CDR2 FQNEAQ (reference sequence). Here the CDR3 reads CASSSIPEGDSPLHF. The CDR3 coding sequence is TGTGCCAGCAGCTCGATACCCGAGGGAGATTCACCCCTCCACTTT.

This chain connects TRBV11-3 to TRBJ2-5, with D perhaps TRBD2 (5 bases). Deletions cut 4 bases from V and 4 bases from J, with 13 bases between. Germline V lookup: CDR1 SGHNT, CDR2 YENEEA. There are 14 residues in the CDR3. CDR3 in amino acids: CASSSGLLSETQYF. For the CDR3, the DNA is TGTGCCAGCAGCTCCGGACTCCTATCAGAGACCCAGTACTTC. The full variable domain, rest sourced from reference TRBV11-3 and TRBJ2-5, is EAGVVQSPRYKIIEKKQPVAFWCNPISGHNTLYWYLQNLGQGPELLIRYENEEAVDDSQLPKDRFSAERLKGVDSTLKIQPAELGDSAVYLCASSSGLLSETQYFGPGTRLLVL.

The rearrangement uses TRBV4-1 and TRBJ2-1; 8 nucleotides line up with TRBD2. Germline CDR1 MGHRA, CDR2 YSYEKL. CDR3 length: 21 amino acids. The junction had 18 bases not matched to a gene; V was cut back by 2 bases and J by 0 bases. The CDR3 region is CASSQSQPLAARLSSYNEQFF. The CDR3 DNA reads TGCGCCAGCAGCCAATCACAACCACTAGCGGCTCGACTCAGCTCCTACAATGAGCAGTTCTTC.